This is a list of T cell receptor beta chains from one sample in a study of beta chain features in type 1 diabetes. TCRdb's table, derived via immunoSEQ multiplex PCR, lists solely in-frame clones and lacks some. The table records 300,000 to 400,000 clones, 8% of them present only once. The sample was central memory CD4+ T cells from blood. Receptor source: a woman aged 18-35 years in good health. Each CDR3 is given with its conserved first and last residue. The D gene is left open where the match is weak. Size is omitted from some rows. Given values are once, few, many or a class for expanded clones.

D,size,J,V,length,CDR3,DNA
TRBD2,few,TRBJ2-1,TRBV7-2,14,CASFAGLPYNEQFF,TGTGCCAGCTTCGCGGGACTACCATACAATGAGCAGTTCTTC
.,few,TRBJ2-3,TRBV28,13,CASKLTPEDTQYF,TGTGCCAGCAAACTCACCCCGGAGGATACGCAGTATTTT
.,few,TRBJ2-3,TRBV5-1,15,CASSRTGDYTDTQYF,TGCGCCAGCAGCCGGACTGGCGATTATACAGATACGCAGTATTTT
.,.,TRBJ2-6,TRBV20-1,11,CSVSGANVLTF,TGCAGTGTCTCTGGGGCCAACGTCCTGACTTTC
.,.,TRBJ1-1,TRBV5-4,16,CASSLGTTSHITEAFF,TGTGCCAGCAGCTTAGGGACAACTTCGCACATCACTGAAGCTTTCTTT
TRBD2,few,TRBJ2-3,TRBV27,15,CASSPFSGRSDTQYF,TGTGCCAGCAGTCCGTTTAGCGGGAGATCAGATACGCAGTATTTT
.,.,TRBJ1-3,TRBV10-3,15,CAISGGDLSGNTIYF,TGTGCCATCAGTGGAGGGGATCTCTCTGGAAACACCATATATTTT
.,.,TRBJ2-3,TRBV28,14,CASSRGLRADTQYF,TGTGCCAGCAGTCGCGGACTAAGGGCAGATACGCAGTATTTT
.,few,TRBJ2-1,TRBV13,13,CASSFTSYNEQFF,TGTGCCAGCAGCTTCACTAGCTACAATGAGCAGTTCTTC
.,.,TRBJ2-1,TRBV7-9,16,CASSLILGTRPNEQFF,TGTGCCAGCAGCTTGATATTAGGGACTCGCCCAAATGAGCAGTTCTTC
.,few,TRBJ2-3,TRBV7-9,13,CASSYGGTDTQYF,TGTGCCAGCAGCTATGGGGGCACAGATACGCAGTATTTT
TRBD1,.,TRBJ2-5,TRBV29-1,13,CSFRQGYQETQYF,TGCAGCTTCCGACAGGGATATCAAGAGACCCAGTACTTC
TRBD2,.,TRBJ2-1,TRBV6-5,13,CASSYTGTSLQFF,TGTGCCAGCAGTTACACCGGGACTAGCTTGCAGTTCTTC
.,few,TRBJ2-1,TRBV28,12,CASSLLYNEQFF,TGTGCCAGCAGTTTATTGTACAATGAGCAGTTCTTC
.,.,TRBJ1-2,TRBV6-5,13,CASSYSSRVGYTF,TGTGCCAGCAGTTACTCGAGCCGCGTTGGCTACACCTTC
.,few,TRBJ1-4,TRBV28,13,CASSLPRNEKLFF,TGTGCCAGCAGTTTGCCCAGGAATGAAAAACTGTTTTTT
.,few,TRBJ1-1,TRBV29-1,12,CSVNNQNTEAFF,TGCAGCGTAAACAACCAGAACACTGAAGCTTTCTTT
TRBD2,few,TRBJ2-2,TRBV19,16,CASTTSSSAGTGELFF,TGTGCCAGTACGACTAGCTCGAGCGCGGGCACCGGGGAGCTGTTTTTT
TRBD1,.,TRBJ1-5,TRBV28,15,CASSLRDRGLAPQHF,TGTGCCAGCAGTTTGCGGGACAGGGGCCTCGCACCCCAGCATTTT
TRBD1,.,TRBJ2-3,TRBV15,14,CATSGGQMTDTQYF,TGTGCCACCAGCGGGGGACAGATGACAGATACGCAGTATTTT
.,few,TRBJ1-1,TRBV21-1,14,CASNKQCMNTEAFF,TGTGCCAGCAATAAACAGTGCATGAACACTGAAGCTTTCTTT
TRBD1,.,TRBJ2-5,TRBV5-1,16,CASSPHPGQGAETQYF,TGCGCCAGCAGTCCCCACCCGGGACAGGGGGCGGAGACCCAGTACTTC
.,few,TRBJ2-3,TRBV2,11,CASSEAYTQYF,TGTGCCAGCAGTGAAGCGTACACGCAGTATTTT
.,.,TRBJ2-7,TRBV7-9,13,CASSRTSFYEQYF,TGTGCCAGCAGCCGGACGAGTTTCTACGAGCAGTACTTC
TRBD1,.,TRBJ2-2,TRBV28,14,CASSFGTATGELFF,TGTGCCAGCAGTTTTGGGACAGCGACCGGGGAGCTGTTTTTT
.,few,TRBJ1-2,TRBV29-1,14,CSVEGRGINYGYTF,TGCAGCGTTGAGGGAAGAGGAATCAACTATGGCTACACCTTC
TRBD2,.,TRBJ2-7,TRBV5-1,14,CASSSGLVSVEQYF,TGCGCCAGCAGCTCGGGACTAGTTTCGGTCGAGCAGTACTTC
.,few,TRBJ2-1,TRBV6-5,11,CASSRLGEQFF,TGTGCCAGCAGTCGTCTGGGTGAGCAGTTCTTC
TRBD1,.,TRBJ2-7,TRBV5-4,15,CASSLRQGGSYEQYF,TGTGCCAGCAGCTTGCGACAGGGCGGCTCCTACGAGCAGTACTTC